This note documents a single T cell receptor beta chain sequence. Its specificity is not known. The germline V gene has CDR1 SGHTA and CDR2 FQGNSA. With 4 bases removed from V and 3 bases from J, the gap between germline ends came to 16 bases. The CDR3 has 15 amino acids. The record originates from a study of cytomegalovirus exposure and HLA in healthy donors. Study details: Later analysis reported that the approximately 120 validation repertoires shared the platform of the roughly 670 first-cohort repertoires.

TCRdb's table, derived via immunoSEQ multiplex PCR, lists solely in-frame clones and lacks some. The data show roughly 150,000 clones, with 84% seen just once and 10% held by the top ten. The study, taken as a whole, reports: Reports credit the classifier with highly specific, highly sensitive diagnosis of cytomegalovirus status. The authors enumerated over 150 TCR beta chains as linked to cytomegalovirus.

The sequence was obtained from a man aged 25 to 40 in good health and CMV-seropositive. The chain has TRBV7-2 and TRBJ2-7; D may be TRBD2 (5 bases). The material sequenced was PBMCs. The CDR3 loop is CASSWGMGARYEQYF. The CDR3 DNA reads TGTGCCAGCAGCTGGGGAATGGGAGCCCGCTACGAGCAGTACTTC.